This TCR beta chain was recorded in a study of T-cell reconstitution after alpha-beta-depleted transplantation in children. Whole-study findings and limits: Some patients owed their high day-60 TCRbeta diversity to surviving recipient T cells and thymic progenitors. T-cell counts and diversity at one year following transplant were attributed mainly to newly produced T cells. Two months or so post-transplant, alpha-beta T cells reportedly derived from several hundred expanded graft clones.

Germline V lookup: CDR1 SQVTM, CDR2 ANQGSEA. The CDR3 contains 13 residues. Trimming at V came to 4 bases and at J to 6 bases, leaving 6 bases not matched to a gene. Unique molecular identifiers tagged the TCRbeta library. One entry per CDR3 protein results from TCRdb running MiXCR on the PCR reads. The repertoire holds about 140,000 distinct CDR3 sequences, with more than 8% as singletons. In this sample, this clonotype turned up many times. Its specificity is unknown. The chain is built from TRBV29-1 and TRBJ2-7; TRBD2 aligns across 10 bases. This clonotype was obtained from a female patient between 2 and 15 years old who had a stem cell transplant for congenital amegakaryocytic thrombocytopenia, so the T cells may come from the graft donor. Sequenced material: PBMCs, mostly from graft donor cells, taken 180 days after TCRalphabeta/CD19-depleted stem cell transplant. This CDR3 is CSVVASGSSEQYF. CDR3 DNA: TGCAGCGTTGTCGCTAGCGGGAGCTCCGAGCAGTACTTC.